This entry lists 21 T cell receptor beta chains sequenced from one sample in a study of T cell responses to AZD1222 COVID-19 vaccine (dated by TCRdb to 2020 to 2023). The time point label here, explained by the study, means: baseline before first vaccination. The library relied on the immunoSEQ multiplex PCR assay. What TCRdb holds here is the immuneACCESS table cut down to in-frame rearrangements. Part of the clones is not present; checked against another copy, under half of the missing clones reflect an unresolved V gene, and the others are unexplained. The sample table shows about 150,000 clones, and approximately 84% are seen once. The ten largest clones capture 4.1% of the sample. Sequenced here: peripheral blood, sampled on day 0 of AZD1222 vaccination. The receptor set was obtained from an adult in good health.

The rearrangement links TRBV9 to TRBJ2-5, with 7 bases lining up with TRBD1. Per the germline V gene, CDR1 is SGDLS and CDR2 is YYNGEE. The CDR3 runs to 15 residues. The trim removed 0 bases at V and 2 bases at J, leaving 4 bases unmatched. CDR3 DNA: TGTGCCAGCAGCGTAGGACAGGGCCGGCAAGAGACCCAGTACTTC. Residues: CASSVGQGRQETQYF. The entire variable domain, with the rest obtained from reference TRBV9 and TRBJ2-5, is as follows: DSGVTQTPKHLITATGQRVTLRCSPRSGDLSVYWYQQSLDQGLQFLIQYYNGEERAKGNILERFSAQQFPDLHSELNLSSLELGDSALYFCASSVGQGRQETQYFGPGTRLLVL.

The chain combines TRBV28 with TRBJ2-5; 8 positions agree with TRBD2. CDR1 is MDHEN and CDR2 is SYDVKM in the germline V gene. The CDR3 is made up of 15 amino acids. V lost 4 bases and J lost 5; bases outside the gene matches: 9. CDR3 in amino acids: CASSSYRGGRETQYF. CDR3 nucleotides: TGTGCCAGCAGTTCTTACCGGGGGGGCAGGGAGACCCAGTACTTC.

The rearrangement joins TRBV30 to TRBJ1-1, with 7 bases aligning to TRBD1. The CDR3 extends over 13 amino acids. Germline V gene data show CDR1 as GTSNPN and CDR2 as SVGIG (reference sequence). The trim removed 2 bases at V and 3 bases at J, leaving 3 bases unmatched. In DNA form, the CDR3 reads TGTGCCTGGAGTTACGACAGGGACACTGAAGCTTTCTTT. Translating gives CAWSYDRDTEAFF.

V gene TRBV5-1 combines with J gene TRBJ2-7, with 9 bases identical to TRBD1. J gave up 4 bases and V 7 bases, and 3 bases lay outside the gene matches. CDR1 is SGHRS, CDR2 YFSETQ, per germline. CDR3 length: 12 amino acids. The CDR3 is CASGTGRYEQYF. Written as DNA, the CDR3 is TGCGCCAGCGGGACAGGGAGGTACGAGCAGTACTTC.

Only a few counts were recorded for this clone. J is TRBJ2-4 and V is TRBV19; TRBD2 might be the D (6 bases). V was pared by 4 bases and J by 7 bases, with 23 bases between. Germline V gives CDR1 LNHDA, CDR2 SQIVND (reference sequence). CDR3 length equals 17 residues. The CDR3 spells CASSTRDSSRLGNIQYF. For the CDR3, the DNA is TGTGCCAGTAGTACCCGGGACTCTAGCAGGTTGGGGAACATTCAGTACTTC.

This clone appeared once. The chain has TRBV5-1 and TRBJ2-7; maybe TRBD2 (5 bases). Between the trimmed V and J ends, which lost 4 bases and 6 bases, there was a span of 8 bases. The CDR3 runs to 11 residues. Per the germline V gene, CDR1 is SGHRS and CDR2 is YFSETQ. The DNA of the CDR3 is TGCGCCAGCAGCAGGGAGTCCGAGCAGTACTTC. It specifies CASSRESEQYF.

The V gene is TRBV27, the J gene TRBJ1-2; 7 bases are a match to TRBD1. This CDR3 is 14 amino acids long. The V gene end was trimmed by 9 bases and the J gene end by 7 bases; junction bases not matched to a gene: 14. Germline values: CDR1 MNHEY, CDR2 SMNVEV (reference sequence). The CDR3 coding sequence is TGTGCCAGTCCCCCCGACAGGGTCAATAGTGGCTACACCTTC. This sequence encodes CASPPDRVNSGYTF.

Here the CDR3 DNA reads TGTGCCAGCAGCCAAGAACAGACAGGGACCTATGGCTACACCTTC. It translates to CASSQEQTGTYGYTF. This rearrangement joins TRBV3-1 (or the pseudogene TRBV3-2) to TRBJ1-2; 7 positions agree with TRBD1. CDR1 and CDR2 (germline): LGHDT, YNNKEL (reference sequence). After removal of 0 bases from V and 4 bases from J, the junction contained 5 bases not matched to a gene. The CDR3 is made up of 15 amino acids.

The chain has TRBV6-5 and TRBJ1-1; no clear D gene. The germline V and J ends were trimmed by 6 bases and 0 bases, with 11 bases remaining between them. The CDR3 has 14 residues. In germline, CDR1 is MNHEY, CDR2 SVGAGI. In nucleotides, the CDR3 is TGTGCCAGCAGCCAGGTCCCCATGAACACTGAAGCTTTCTTT. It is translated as CASSQVPMNTEAFF.

DNA of the CDR3: TGTGCCTGGAGGTCTAAGACGGGGGGCGGGGATGAGCAGTTCTTC. Its protein product is CAWRSKTGGGDEQFF. The rearrangement joins TRBV30 to TRBJ2-1, with D perhaps TRBD2 (7 bases). Per germline, CDR1 GTSNPN and CDR2 SVGIG (reference sequence). The ends were cut back, 3 bases at V and 8 bases at J, with 20 bases in the middle. This CDR3 region has 15 residues.

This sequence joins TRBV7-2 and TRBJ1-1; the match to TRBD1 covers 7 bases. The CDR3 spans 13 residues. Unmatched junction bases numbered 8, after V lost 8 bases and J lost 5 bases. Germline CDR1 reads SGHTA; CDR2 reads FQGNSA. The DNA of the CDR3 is TGTGCCAGCGGCCACCGGGACAGAACTGAAGCTTTCTTT. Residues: CASGHRDRTEAFF.

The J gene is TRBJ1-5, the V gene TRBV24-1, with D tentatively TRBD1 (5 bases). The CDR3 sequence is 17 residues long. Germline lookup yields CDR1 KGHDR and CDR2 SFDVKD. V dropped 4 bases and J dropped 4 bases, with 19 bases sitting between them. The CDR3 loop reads CATSELLYRPKNQPQHF. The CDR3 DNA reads TGTGCCACCAGTGAACTACTATACAGGCCGAAAAATCAGCCCCAGCATTTT.

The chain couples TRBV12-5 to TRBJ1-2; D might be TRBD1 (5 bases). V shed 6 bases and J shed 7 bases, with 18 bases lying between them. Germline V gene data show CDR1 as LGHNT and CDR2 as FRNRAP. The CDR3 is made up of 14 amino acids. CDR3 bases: TGTGCTAGTGGCTACCCAGGGTCCTCGTCTGGCTACACCTTC. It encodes CASGYPGSSSGYTF. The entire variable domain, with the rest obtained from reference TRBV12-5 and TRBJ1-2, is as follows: DARVTQTPRHKVTEMGQEVTMRCQPILGHNTVFWYRQTMMQGLELLAYFRNRAPLDDSGMPKDRFSAEMPDATLATLKIQPSEPRDSAVYFCASGYPGSSSGYTFGSGTRLTVV.

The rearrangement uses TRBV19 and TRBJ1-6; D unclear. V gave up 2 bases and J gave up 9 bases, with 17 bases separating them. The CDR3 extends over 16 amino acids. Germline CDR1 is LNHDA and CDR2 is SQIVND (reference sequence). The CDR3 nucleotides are TGTGCCAGTAGTATAAACGGGGATTACGCTACTTCACCCCTCCACTTT. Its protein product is CASSINGDYATSPLHF.

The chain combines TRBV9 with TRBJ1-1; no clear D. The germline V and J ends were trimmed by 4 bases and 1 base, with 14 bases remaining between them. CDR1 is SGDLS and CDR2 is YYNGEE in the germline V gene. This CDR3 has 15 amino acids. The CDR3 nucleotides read TGTGCCAGCAGCCCCCGCTGGGGAGAGAACACTGAAGCTTTCTTT. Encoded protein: CASSPRWGENTEAFF.

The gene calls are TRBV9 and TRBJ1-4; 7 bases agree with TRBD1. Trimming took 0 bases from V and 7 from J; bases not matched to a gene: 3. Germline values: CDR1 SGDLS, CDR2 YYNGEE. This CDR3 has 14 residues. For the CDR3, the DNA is TGTGCCAGCAGCGTAGCGACAGGGAGTGAAAAACTGTTTTTT. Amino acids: CASSVATGSEKLFF.

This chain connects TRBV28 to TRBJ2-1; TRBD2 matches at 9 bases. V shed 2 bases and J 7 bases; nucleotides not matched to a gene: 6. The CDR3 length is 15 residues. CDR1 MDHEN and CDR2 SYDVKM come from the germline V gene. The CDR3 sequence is CASSLTAGGINEQFF. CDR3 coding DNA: TGTGCCAGCAGTTTAACGGCGGGGGGGATAAATGAGCAGTTCTTC.

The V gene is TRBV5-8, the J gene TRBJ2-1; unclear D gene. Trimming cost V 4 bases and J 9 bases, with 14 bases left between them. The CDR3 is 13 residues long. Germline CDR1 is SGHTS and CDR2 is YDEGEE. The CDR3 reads CASSLRVPSEQFF. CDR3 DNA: TGTGCCAGCAGCCTCCGGGTCCCAAGTGAGCAGTTCTTC. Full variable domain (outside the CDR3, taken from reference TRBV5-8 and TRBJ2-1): EAGVTQSPTHLIKTRGQQATLRCSPISGHTSVYWYQQALGLGLQFLLWYDEGEERNRGNFPPRFSGRQFPNYSSELNVNALELEDSALYLCASSLRVPSEQFFGPGTRLTVL.

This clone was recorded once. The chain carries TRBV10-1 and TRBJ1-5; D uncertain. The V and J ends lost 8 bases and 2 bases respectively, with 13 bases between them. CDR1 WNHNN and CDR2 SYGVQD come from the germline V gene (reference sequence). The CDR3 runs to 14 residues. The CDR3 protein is CASGLKDGNQPQHF. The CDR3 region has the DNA TGCGCCAGCGGCTTGAAGGACGGCAATCAGCCCCAGCATTTT.

The CDR3, as DNA: TGTGCCAGCAGCGTGAGACAGGGGTTGGGGGATGAGCAGTTCTTC. This gives the protein CASSVRQGLGDEQFF. The V gene is TRBV9, the J gene TRBJ2-1; 8 nucleotides align to TRBD1. Germline V gene data show CDR1 as SGDLS and CDR2 as YYNGEE. V lost 2 bases, J lost 8 bases, and 9 bases stayed unmatched. This CDR3 spans 15 amino acids. Variable domain in full (rest from reference TRBV9 and TRBJ2-1): DSGVTQTPKHLITATGQRVTLRCSPRSGDLSVYWYQQSLDQGLQFLIQYYNGEERAKGNILERFSAQQFPDLHSELNLSSLELGDSALYFCASSVRQGLGDEQFFGPGTRLTVL.

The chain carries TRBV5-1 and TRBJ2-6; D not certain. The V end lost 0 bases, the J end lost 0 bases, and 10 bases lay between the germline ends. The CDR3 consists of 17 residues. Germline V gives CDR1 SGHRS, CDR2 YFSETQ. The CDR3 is CASSLGHKNSGANVLTF. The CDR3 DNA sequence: TGCGCCAGCAGCTTGGGGCACAAAAACTCTGGGGCCAACGTCCTGACTTTC.